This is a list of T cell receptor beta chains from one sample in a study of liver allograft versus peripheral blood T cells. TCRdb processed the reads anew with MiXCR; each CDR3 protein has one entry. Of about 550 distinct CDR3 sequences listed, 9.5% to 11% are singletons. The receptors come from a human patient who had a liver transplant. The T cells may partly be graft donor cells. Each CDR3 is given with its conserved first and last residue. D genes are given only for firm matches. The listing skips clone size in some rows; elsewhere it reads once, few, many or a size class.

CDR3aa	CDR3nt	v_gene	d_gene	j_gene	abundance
CSATGRPLEQYF	TGCAGCGCGACAGGGAGGCCCCTCGAGCAGTACTTC	TRBV20-1	.	TRBJ2-7	large
CASSLAANTEAFF	TGCGCCAGCAGCTTGGCCGCGAACACTGAAGCTTTCTTT	TRBV5-1	.	TRBJ1-1	few
CASSYRGGASTDTQYF	TGTGCCAGCAGTTACCGCGGCGGGGCTAGCACAGATACGCAGTATTTT	TRBV6-6	.	TRBJ2-3	large
CSATFTSGGGNEQFF	TGCAGTGCTACCTTCACTAGCGGGGGCGGGAATGAGCAGTTCTTC	TRBV20-1	TRBD2	TRBJ2-1	large
CSARLGSFLSPLHF	TGCAGTGCTAGATTGGGCAGTTTCCTTTCACCCCTCCACTTT	TRBV20-1	.	TRBJ1-6	medium-sized
CASSWIGAEAFF	TGTGCCAGCAGCTGGATTGGCGCTGAAGCTTTCTTT	TRBV5-6	.	TRBJ1-1	medium-sized
CASTRTGTNTGELFF	TGTGCCAGCACCAGGACAGGGACGAACACCGGGGAGCTGTTTTTT	TRBV2	TRBD1	TRBJ2-2	many
CSIPGGGPTDTQYF	TGCAGTATCCCGGGGGGAGGGCCGACAGATACGCAGTATTTT	TRBV20-1	TRBD2	TRBJ2-3	medium-sized
CASSLQGNTEAFF	TGTGCCAGCAGCCTCCAGGGGAACACTGAAGCTTTCTTT	TRBV9	.	TRBJ1-1	medium-sized
CASSPLNGLSIF	TGTGCCAGCTCACCACTTAACGGACTCTCGATATTC	TRBV18	.	TRBJ1-2	large
CSARGYSGVFYEQYF	TGCAGTGCCAGAGGATATAGCGGGGTATTCTACGAGCAGTACTTC	TRBV20-1	TRBD2	TRBJ2-7	large
CASEAGGGKSNQPQHF	TGTGCCAGCGAAGCAGGGGGGGGTAAAAGCAATCAGCCCCAGCATTTT	TRBV6-6	TRBD1	TRBJ1-5	large
CASSYVQGDNQPQHF	TGTGCCAGCAGTTACGTGCAGGGGGACAATCAGCCCCAGCATTTT	TRBV6-6	TRBD1	TRBJ1-5	large
CSAPPGQSGNTEAFF	TGCAGTGCCCCCCCCGGACAGTCGGGGAACACTGAAGCTTTCTTT	TRBV20-1	.	TRBJ1-1	few
CAISVYRGGLTDGYTF	TGTGCCATCAGTGTTTACAGGGGCGGTCTCACCGATGGCTACACCTTC	TRBV10-3	TRBD1	TRBJ1-2	hyperexpanded
CASSESEGSPLHF	TGCGCCAGCAGTGAGTCTGAGGGTTCACCCCTCCACTTT	TRBV10-2	.	TRBJ1-6	large
CASSFGRGIGPLHF	TGTGCCAGCAGCTTCGGCAGGGGTATCGGACCCCTCCACTTT	TRBV5-5	.	TRBJ1-6	medium-sized
CASSPPRTVGPEYNSPLHF	TGTGCCAGCTCACCACCCAGGACAGTGGGACCGGAGTATAATTCACCCCTCCACTTT	TRBV18	.	TRBJ1-6	large
CASSLRGFGTDTQYF	TGTGCCAGCAGCTTAAGGGGGTTCGGAACAGATACGCAGTATTTT	TRBV14	.	TRBJ2-3	medium-sized
CASSLTSGGARGRKTQYF	TGTGCCAGCAGCTTAACTAGCGGGGGGGCCAGGGGAAGGAAGACCCAGTACTTC	TRBV11-2	TRBD2	TRBJ2-5	.
CASSRLGRAVSYNEQFF	TGTGCCAGCAGTAGACTAGGACGGGCCGTCTCCTACAATGAGCAGTTCTTC	TRBV6-1	.	TRBJ2-1	large
CASSHLTGNSNQPQHF	TGTGCCAGCAGCCACCTGACGGGGAATAGCAATCAGCCCCAGCATTTT	TRBV6-6	.	TRBJ1-5	large
CASSQTGAVTGELFF	TGTGCCAGCAGCCAGACAGGGGCGGTCACCGGGGAGCTGTTTTTT	TRBV3-1	TRBD1	TRBJ2-2	medium-sized
CASSWTRSTDTQYF	TGTGCCAGCAGCTGGACTAGGAGCACAGATACGCAGTATTTT	TRBV6-1	TRBD2	TRBJ2-3	medium-sized
CASSEEGFYGYTF	TGTGCCAGCAGTGAAGAGGGGTTCTATGGCTACACCTTC	TRBV6-1	.	TRBJ1-2	large
CASSHPGTNYSNQPQHF	TGTGCCAGCAGCCACCCGGGGACAAATTATAGCAATCAGCCCCAGCATTTT	TRBV11-2	.	TRBJ1-5	medium-sized
CSAWGSGNYEQYF	TGCAGTGCGTGGGGTAGCGGGAACTACGAGCAGTACTTC	TRBV20-1	TRBD2	TRBJ2-7	medium-sized
CASSVEAASSGYGYTF	TGTGCCAGCAGCGTAGAAGCAGCCTCTAGCGGCTATGGCTACACCTTC	TRBV9	.	TRBJ1-2	large
CASTGGQETQYF	TGTGCCAGCACCGGTGGTCAAGAGACCCAGTACTTC	TRBV6-6	.	TRBJ2-5	medium-sized
CASSHSQAGGLGEQFF	TGTGCCAGCAGCCATTCGCAAGCGGGGGGGCTAGGGGAGCAGTTCTTC	TRBV3-1	TRBD2	TRBJ2-1	.
CASSIFGRDEQYF	TGTGCCAGTAGTATATTCGGAAGGGACGAGCAGTACTTC	TRBV19	.	TRBJ2-7	large
CASSENPPEAFF	TGTGCCAGCAGCGAAAATCCCCCTGAAGCTTTCTTT	TRBV7-9	.	TRBJ1-1	.
CASSYSGLAGGPRGELFF	TGTGCCAGCAGTTACTCGGGACTAGCGGGAGGGCCGCGCGGGGAGCTGTTTTTT	TRBV6-6	TRBD2	TRBJ2-2	large